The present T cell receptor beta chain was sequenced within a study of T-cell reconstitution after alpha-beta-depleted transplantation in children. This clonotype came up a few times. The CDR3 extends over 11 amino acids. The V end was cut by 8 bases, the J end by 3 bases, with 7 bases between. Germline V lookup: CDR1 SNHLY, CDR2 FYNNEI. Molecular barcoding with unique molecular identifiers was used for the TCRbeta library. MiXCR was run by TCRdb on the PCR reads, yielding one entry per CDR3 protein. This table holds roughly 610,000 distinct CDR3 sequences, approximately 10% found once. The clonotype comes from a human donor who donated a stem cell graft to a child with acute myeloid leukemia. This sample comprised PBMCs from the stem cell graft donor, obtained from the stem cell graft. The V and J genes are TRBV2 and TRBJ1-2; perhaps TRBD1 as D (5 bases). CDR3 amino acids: CASVRDYGYTF. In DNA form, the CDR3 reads TGTGCCAGCGTCAGGGACTATGGCTACACCTTC.